This is a list of T cell receptor beta chains from one sample in a study of CD8+ T cells in alopecia areata. Method: immunoSEQ multiplex PCR; TCRdb's copy keeps in-frame clones and lacks some. The sample shows about 190,000 clones, approximately 56% of them seen only once. The sequenced sample was CD4+ T cells sorted from blood, obtained at week 4, from a patient treated with tofacitinib. The receptors shown here come from a human donor with alopecia areata. The CDR3 runs from the conserved cysteine through the conserved F or W. The D gene is left open where the match is weak. Size values are once, few and many counts, or a class for expanded clones, and some rows have none.

v_gene	j_gene	abundance	d_gene	CDR3aa	CDR3nt
TRBV7-9	TRBJ1-2	.	.	CASSLDQQLGDRYTF	TGTGCCAGCAGCTTAGATCAGCAGCTCGGGGATCGCTACACCTTC
TRBV29-1	TRBJ2-7	.	.	CSGGQGPNEQYF	TGCAGCGGGGGCCAGGGCCCGAACGAGCAGTACTTC
TRBV5-1	TRBJ1-1	.	TRBD1	CASSLATGSGTEAFF	TGCGCCAGCAGCTTGGCGACAGGGTCGGGAACTGAAGCTTTCTTT
TRBV15	TRBJ2-3	.	TRBD2	CATSRGSPSGDTQYF	TGTGCCACCAGCAGAGGCAGCCCTAGCGGAGATACGCAGTATTTT
TRBV12-5	TRBJ2-2	many	TRBD2	CASGLFSGRNTGELFF	TGTGCTAGTGGTTTGTTTAGCGGGAGAAACACCGGGGAGCTGTTTTTT
TRBV7-2	TRBJ2-3	.	.	CASSGGTRTDTQYF	TGTGCCAGCAGTGGCGGGACCCGCACAGATACGCAGTATTTT
TRBV2	TRBJ2-2	.	.	CASHAVRNTGELFF	TGTGCCAGTCATGCGGTCAGAAACACCGGGGAGCTGTTTTTT
TRBV5-1	TRBJ2-7	once	TRBD1	CASSSSTRGTGYDEQYF	TGCGCCAGCAGCTCCTCTACTCGGGGGACAGGGTACGACGAGCAGTACTTC
TRBV7-6	TRBJ2-1	.	.	CASSLAMFRNEQFF	TGTGCCAGCAGCTTAGCGATGTTCCGCAATGAGCAGTTCTTC
TRBV5-1	TRBJ2-5	.	TRBD1	CASSFRTGGRETQYF	TGCGCCAGCAGCTTTCGGACAGGGGGTAGGGAGACCCAGTACTTC
TRBV15	TRBJ1-5	.	.	CATSTQVRNQPQHF	TGTGCCACCAGCACCCAGGTACGTAATCAGCCCCAGCATTTT
TRBV5-4	TRBJ2-1	few	.	CASSLFRIRGGNEQFF	TGTGCCAGCAGCTTATTTCGGATAAGGGGTGGGAATGAGCAGTTCTTC
TRBV12-5	TRBJ2-3	.	.	CASAREEDTQYF	TGTGCTAGTGCCAGGGAGGAGGATACGCAGTATTTT
TRBV30	TRBJ2-7	.	.	CACRTKGGNTYEQYF	TGTGCCTGTCGTACCAAAGGCGGGAATACCTACGAGCAGTACTTC
TRBV15	TRBJ1-5	.	.	CATSREQRSNQPQHF	TGTGCCACCAGCAGAGAACAGCGTAGCAATCAGCCCCAGCATTTT
TRBV20-1	TRBJ2-5	few	.	CSARGDETQYF	TGCAGTGCTAGAGGGGACGAGACCCAGTACTTC
TRBV4-1	TRBJ2-7	.	.	CASSRDGSSYEQYF	TGCGCCAGCAGCCGTGACGGGAGCTCCTACGAGCAGTACTTC
TRBV27	TRBJ2-7	.	.	CASSDGPREQYF	TGTGCCAGCAGCGACGGACCACGCGAGCAGTACTTC
TRBV6-5	TRBJ2-7	.	.	CASRALSTTYEQYF	TGTGCCAGCCGAGCCCTCTCGACTACCTACGAGCAGTACTTC
TRBV29-1	TRBJ2-3	.	.	CSARDWMDTQYF	TGCAGCGCCAGGGACTGGATGGATACGCAGTATTTT
TRBV15	TRBJ2-7	.	TRBD2	CATSRDPSGTYEQYF	TGTGCCACCAGCAGAGATCCTAGCGGGACCTACGAGCAGTACTTC
TRBV15	TRBJ2-1	once	.	CATSRENEQFF	TGTGCCACCAGCAGGGAAAATGAGCAGTTCTTC
TRBV30	TRBJ2-1	few	TRBD2	CAWVYGRANEQFF	TGTGCCTGGGTATACGGGAGGGCGAATGAGCAGTTCTTC
TRBV2	TRBJ2-4	.	.	CAGGTLAKNIQYF	TGTGCCGGCGGGACATTAGCCAAAAACATTCAGTACTTC
TRBV14	TRBJ2-2	.	TRBD2	CASSPGLAGSWETGELFF	TGTGCCAGCAGCCCGGGACTAGCGGGGAGCTGGGAAACCGGGGAGCTGTTTTTT
TRBV6-1	TRBJ1-5	.	.	CASSRPAGTSQPQHF	TGTGCCAGCAGTCGGCCTGCAGGGACTAGTCAGCCCCAGCATTTT
TRBV30	TRBJ1-2	.	.	CAWSPTGIYGYTF	TGTGCCTGGAGCCCAACAGGGATCTATGGCTACACCTTC